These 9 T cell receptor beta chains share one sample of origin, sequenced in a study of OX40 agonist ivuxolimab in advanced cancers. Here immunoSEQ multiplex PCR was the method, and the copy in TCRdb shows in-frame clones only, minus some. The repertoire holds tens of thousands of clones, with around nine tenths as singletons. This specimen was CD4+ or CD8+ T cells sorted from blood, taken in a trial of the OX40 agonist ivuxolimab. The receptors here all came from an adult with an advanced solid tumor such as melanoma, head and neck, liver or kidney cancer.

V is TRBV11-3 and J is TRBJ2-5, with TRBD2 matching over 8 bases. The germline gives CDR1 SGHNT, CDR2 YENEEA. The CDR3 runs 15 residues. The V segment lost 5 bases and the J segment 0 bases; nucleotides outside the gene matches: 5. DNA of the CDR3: TGTGCCAGCAGCCCAAGGCGGGGGGACCAAGAGACCCAGTACTTC. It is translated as CASSPRRGDQETQYF. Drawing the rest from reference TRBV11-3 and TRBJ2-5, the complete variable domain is EAGVVQSPRYKIIEKKQPVAFWCNPISGHNTLYWYLQNLGQGPELLIRYENEEAVDDSQLPKDRFSAERLKGVDSTLKIQPAELGDSAVYLCASSPRRGDQETQYFGPGTRLLVL.

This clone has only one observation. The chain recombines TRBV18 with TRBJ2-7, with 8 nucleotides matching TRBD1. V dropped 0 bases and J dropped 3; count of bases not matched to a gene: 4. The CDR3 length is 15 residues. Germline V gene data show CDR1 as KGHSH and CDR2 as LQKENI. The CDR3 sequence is CASSPPDRANYEQYF. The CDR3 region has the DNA TGTGCCAGCTCACCACCGGACAGGGCCAACTACGAGCAGTACTTC.

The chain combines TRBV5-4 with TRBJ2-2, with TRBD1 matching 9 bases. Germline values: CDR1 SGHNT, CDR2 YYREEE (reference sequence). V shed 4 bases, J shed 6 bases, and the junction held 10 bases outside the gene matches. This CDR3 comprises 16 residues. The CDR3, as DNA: TGTGCCAGCAGCGCCGGGACAGGGAGGTTACCCGGGGAGCTGTTTTTT. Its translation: CASSAGTGRLPGELFF.

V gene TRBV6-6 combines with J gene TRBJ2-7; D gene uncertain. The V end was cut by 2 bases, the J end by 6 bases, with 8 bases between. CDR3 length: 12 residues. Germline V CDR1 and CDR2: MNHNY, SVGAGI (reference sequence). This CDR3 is CASSYPQSEQYF. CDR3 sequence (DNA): TGTGCCAGCAGTTACCCACAGAGCGAGCAGTACTTC.

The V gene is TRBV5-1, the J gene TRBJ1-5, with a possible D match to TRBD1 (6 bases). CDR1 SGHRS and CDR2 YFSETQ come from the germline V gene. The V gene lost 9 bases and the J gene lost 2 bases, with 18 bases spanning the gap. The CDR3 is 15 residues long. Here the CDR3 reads CANLTGKKGNQPQHF. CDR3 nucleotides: TGCGCCAACCTTACAGGGAAAAAAGGCAATCAGCCCCAGCATTTT.

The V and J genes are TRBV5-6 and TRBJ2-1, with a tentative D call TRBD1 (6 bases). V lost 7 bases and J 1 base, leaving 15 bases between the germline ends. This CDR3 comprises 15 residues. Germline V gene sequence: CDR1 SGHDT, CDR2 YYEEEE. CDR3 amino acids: CASATGTSSYNEQFF. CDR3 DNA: TGTGCCAGCGCCACCGGGACAAGTTCCTACAATGAGCAGTTCTTC.

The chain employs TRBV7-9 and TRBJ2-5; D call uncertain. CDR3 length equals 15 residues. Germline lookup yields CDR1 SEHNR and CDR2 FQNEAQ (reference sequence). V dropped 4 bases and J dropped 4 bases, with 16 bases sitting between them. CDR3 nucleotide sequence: TGTGCCAGCAGCTCCGAATTTCCGAGCCGAGAGACCCAGTACTTC. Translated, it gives CASSSEFPSRETQYF.

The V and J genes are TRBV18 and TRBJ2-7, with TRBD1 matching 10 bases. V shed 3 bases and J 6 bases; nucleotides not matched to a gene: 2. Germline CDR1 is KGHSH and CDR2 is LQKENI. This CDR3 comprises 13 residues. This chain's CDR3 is CASSPGQGVEQYF. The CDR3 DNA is TGTGCCAGCTCACCCGGACAGGGGGTCGAGCAGTACTTC.

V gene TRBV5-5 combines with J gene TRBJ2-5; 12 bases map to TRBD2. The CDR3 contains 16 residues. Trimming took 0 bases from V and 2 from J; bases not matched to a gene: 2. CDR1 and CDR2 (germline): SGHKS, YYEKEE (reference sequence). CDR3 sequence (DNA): TGTGCCAGCAGCTTGGGACTAGCGGGAGCTCAAGAGACCCAGTACTTC. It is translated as CASSLGLAGAQETQYF.